This T cell receptor beta chain originates from a study of blood T cell repertoires in COVID-19 (dated by TCRdb to the early 2020s). For context, the study as a whole: Samples from collaborators originated in the United States, Italy and Spain and spanned both the acute and convalescent phases of COVID-19. The material from the prospective study consisted of cDNA or gDNA derived from T cells, B-cell-depleted T cells, or PBMCs. The dataset comprised deeply sampled blood TCRbeta repertoires from subjects exposed to, actively infected with, or recovered from COVID-19. A freely available public database, intended as a resource for researchers studying the immune response to SARS-CoV-2, is where the repertoires were released. The samples were drawn from two sources: the first 160 participants of the ongoing ImmuneRACE study, and about 1,300 subjects contributed by 6 global collaborators. Sample metadata almost always included a de-identified subject ID, COVID-19 status, age in years and sex. Where HLA class I and class II types were available, the types were taken from metadata supplied by the sample provider, not from assay-based typing.

The immunoSEQ Assay, a bias-controlled multiplex PCR, was used to amplify TCRbeta CDR3 regions from genomic DNA. For the original study's pipeline: The number of nucleated cells in each sample was estimated by amplification of reference gene primers within the assay. To quantify the absolute abundance of each unique TCRbeta CDR3 rearrangement, sequence reads were collapsed and filtered. Productive Simpson clonality was computed per sample as the square root of Simpson's diversity index over productive rearrangements. Not all clones reach the TCRdb copy of this immuneACCESS table, which keeps in-frame sequences only. Checked studies attribute under half of the gap to unresolved V genes and leave the rest unexplained. The DNA gave D and trimming, while V, J and clone size come from that table. In all, the sample holds 180,000 or so clones, and roughly 81% of those were seen once. The ten top clones hold around 5.2% of the sample.

Unmatched junction bases come to 10, with V trimmed by 5 bases and J by 6 bases. The cysteine opens and the phenylalanine closes a CDR3 of 15 amino acids. Here the CDR3 DNA is all that survives: 45 bases in frame from base 1. The germline V gene gives CDR1 as SGHTA and CDR2 as FQGNSA. The collaborating institutions used their own protocols to collect whole blood in K2EDTA tubes. Collaborator samples were shipped for TCRbeta analysis as frozen whole blood, isolated PBMCs, or DNA extracted from either sample type. As for this clone: Its cognate antigen has yet to be identified. The sample holds no much larger clone one base away, and base qualities are not on file.

Summary of the overall study and its limitations: The quantity of clinical and demographic metadata differed by source and by participant and was supplied without curation.

Sequenced sample: peripheral blood. This chain joins TRBV7-2 to TRBJ2-1; TRBD2 lines up with 7 middle nucleotides. The receptor was derived from a woman over 75 with acute or convalescent COVID-19. The CDR3 loop reads CASSLTGTTFNEQFF. The DNA reads TGTGCCAGCAGCCTAACCGGGACTACCTTCAATGAGCAGTTCTTC.